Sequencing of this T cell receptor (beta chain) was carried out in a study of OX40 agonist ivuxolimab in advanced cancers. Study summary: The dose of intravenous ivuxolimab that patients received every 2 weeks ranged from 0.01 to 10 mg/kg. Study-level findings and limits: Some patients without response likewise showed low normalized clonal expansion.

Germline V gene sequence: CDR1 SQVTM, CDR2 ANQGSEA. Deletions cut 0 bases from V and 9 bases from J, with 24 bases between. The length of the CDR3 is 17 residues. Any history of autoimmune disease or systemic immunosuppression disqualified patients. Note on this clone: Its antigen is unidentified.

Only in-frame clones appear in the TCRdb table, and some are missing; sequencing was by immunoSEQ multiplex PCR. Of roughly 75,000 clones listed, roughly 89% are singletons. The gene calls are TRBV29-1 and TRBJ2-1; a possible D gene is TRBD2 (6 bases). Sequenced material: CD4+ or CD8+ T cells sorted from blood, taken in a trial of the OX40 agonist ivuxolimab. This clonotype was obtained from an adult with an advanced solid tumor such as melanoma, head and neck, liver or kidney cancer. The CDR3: CSVEETRGTKEGGEQFF. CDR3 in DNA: TGCAGCGTTGAAGAGACCCGCGGGACGAAAGAGGGTGGTGAGCAGTTCTTC.